Below are 26 T cell receptor beta chains sequenced from a single sample in a study of blood T cell repertoires in COVID-19. Repertoires were generated with immunoSEQ multiplex PCR, while TCRdb's copy carries only in-frame clones and drops some. The data hold hundreds of thousands of clones, with around nine tenths observed a single time. The sequenced sample was PBMCs or T cells enriched from blood (not recorded which). The source is a young woman who had been exposed to COVID-19.

This rearrangement joins TRBV7-8 to TRBJ1-3; 9 bases line up with TRBD1. V shed 5 bases and J 3 bases; nucleotides not matched to a gene: 2. The CDR3 sequence is 14 residues long. Looked up from germline, CDR1 is SGHVS and CDR2 is FQNEAQ. The CDR3 reads CASSRTGVGNTIYF. The CDR3, as DNA: TGTGCCAGCAGCCGGACAGGGGTTGGAAACACCATATATTTT.

This rearrangement joins TRBV3-1 (or the pseudogene TRBV3-2) to TRBJ2-1; 14 nucleotides align to TRBD2. V was clipped by 4 bases and J by 4 bases; unmatched bases: 6. Germline CDR1 reads LGHDT; CDR2 reads YNNKEL (reference sequence). The length of the CDR3 is 17 residues. The CDR3: CASSRPTSGGAYNEQFF. CDR3 nucleotide sequence: TGTGCCAGCAGCCGCCCGACTAGCGGGGGGGCGTACAATGAGCAGTTCTTC.

The chain employs TRBV9 and TRBJ2-3; TRBD2 might be the D (6 bases). The V and J ends lost 0 bases and 0 bases respectively, with 11 bases between them. The CDR3 is 16 residues long. The germline gives CDR1 SGDLS, CDR2 YYNGEE. Here the CDR3 reads CASSVGRGPSTDTQYF. As DNA, the CDR3 is TGTGCCAGCAGCGTAGGGAGGGGACCTAGCACAGATACGCAGTATTTT.

The V call is TRBV7-9, the J call TRBJ2-7, with 7 bases lining up with TRBD1. This CDR3 spans 14 amino acids. Trimming removed 5 bases from V and 5 bases from J; junction bases left unmatched: 9. From germline, CDR1 is SEHNR and CDR2 FQNEAQ (reference sequence). CDR3 loop: CASSPDRPPNEQYF. As DNA, the CDR3 is TGTGCCAGCAGCCCGGACAGGCCCCCGAACGAGCAGTACTTC.

The V and J genes are TRBV4-1 and TRBJ2-1, with TRBD1 identical over 8 bases. The CDR3 runs 16 residues. Per the germline V gene, CDR1 is MGHRA and CDR2 is YSYEKL. After removal of 1 base from V and 8 bases from J, the junction contained 10 bases not matched to a gene. The CDR3 nucleotides read TGCGCCAGCAGCCAAGCAGGGGGCACCACGGGGTATGAGCAGTTCTTC. It specifies CASSQAGGTTGYEQFF.

This chain connects TRBV6-2 or TRBV6-3 to TRBJ2-1; D is unresolved. The V and J ends lost 5 bases and 10 bases respectively, with 12 bases between them. The germline CDR1 and CDR2 sequences are MNHEY and SVGEGT. The CDR3 runs to 12 residues. CDR3 DNA: TGTGCCAGCAGTCGCCTGAGGCTAGAGCAGTTCTTC. Translated, it gives CASSRLRLEQFF.

The V gene is TRBV15, the J gene TRBJ2-1; D is uncertain. CDR1 is LNHNV, CDR2 YYDKDF, per germline (reference sequence). V was pared by 0 bases and J by 4 bases, with 13 bases between. This CDR3 has 16 amino acids. The chain's CDR3 is CATSRDFEVRYNEQFF. The CDR3 nucleotides are TGTGCCACCAGCAGAGATTTTGAGGTCCGATACAATGAGCAGTTCTTC. Variable domain in full (rest from reference TRBV15 and TRBJ2-1): DAMVIQNPRYQVTQFGKPVTLSCSQTLNHNVMYWYQQKSSQAPKLLFHYYDKDFNNEADTPDNFQSRRPNTSFCFLDIRSPGLGDTAMYLCATSRDFEVRYNEQFFGPGTRLTVL.

This chain links TRBV4-1 with TRBJ2-3; tentatively, D is TRBD2 (6 bases). Germline CDR1 MGHRA, CDR2 YSYEKL. V lost 4 bases to trimming and J lost 2 bases, with 22 bases between them. The CDR3 has 18 amino acids. CDR3 region: CASSPLGLSRRDTDTQYF. The CDR3 bases are TGCGCCAGCAGCCCTCTGGGCCTGAGCCGGCGGGACACAGATACGCAGTATTTT.

With regard to this clone: Other DNA sequences in this sample translate to the same CDR3. V is TRBV7-9 and J is TRBJ1-5; TRBD1 matches 9 bases. The V gene's germline CDR1 is SEHNR and CDR2 FQNEAQ (reference sequence). V shed 5 bases and J 7 bases; nucleotides not matched to a gene: 6. This CDR3 spans 14 amino acids. The DNA of the CDR3 is TGTGCCAGCAGCCCCGGGACAGGGAACCAGCCCCAGCATTTT. Its protein product is CASSPGTGNQPQHF.

CDR3 loop: CASSYVLAGSPATQYF. The CDR3, as DNA: TGTGCCAGCAGTTACGTCCTAGCGGGGTCGCCAGCTACGCAGTATTTT. The genes are TRBV6-5 and TRBJ2-3; TRBD2 agrees at 9 bases. Germline V gene data show CDR1 as MNHEY and CDR2 as SVGAGI. CDR3 length: 16 residues. J was trimmed by 8 bases and V by 2 bases; bases with no gene match: 11.

The chain is built from TRBV7-9 and TRBJ1-3; perhaps TRBD1 as D (6 bases). Trimming took off 3 bases at V and 3 bases at J, with 12 bases between the two ends. Per the germline V gene, CDR1 is SEHNR and CDR2 is FQNEAQ (reference sequence). The CDR3 sequence is 15 residues long. The CDR3 sequence is CASSLGRGHGNTIYF. The CDR3 DNA follows: TGTGCCAGCAGCTTGGGCAGGGGCCATGGAAACACCATATATTTT.

This clone appeared many times. The V and J genes are TRBV3-1 (or the pseudogene TRBV3-2) and TRBJ2-7; the D gene is possibly TRBD1 (5 bases). The CDR3 consists of 13 residues. CDR1 is LGHDT and CDR2 is YNNKEL in the germline V gene (reference sequence). V lost 2 bases and J lost 2, with 7 bases in between. The CDR3 protein is CASSQRGTYEQYF. The CDR3 DNA sequence: TGTGCCAGCAGCCAAAGGGGAACCTACGAGCAGTACTTC.

The chain has TRBV11-2 and TRBJ1-6, with TRBD1 as a possible D gene (5 bases). Per germline, CDR1 SGHAT and CDR2 FQNNGV. This CDR3 comprises 15 residues. Trimming shortened V by 1 base and J by 6 bases, and 10 bases separated the two germline ends. The CDR3 DNA is TGTGCCAGCAGCTTAGCGGGGGAGGTTAATTCACCCCTCCACTTT. Its translation: CASSLAGEVNSPLHF. Together with reference TRBV11-2 and TRBJ1-6, the CDR3 gives the full variable domain: EAGVAQSPRYKIIEKRQSVAFWCNPISGHATLYWYQQILGQGPKLLIQFQNNGVVDDSQLPKDRFSAERLKGVDSTLKIQPAKLEDSAVYLCASSLAGEVNSPLHFGNGTRLTVT.

The rearrangement joins TRBV25-1 to TRBJ2-3; 13 nucleotides agree with TRBD2. Germline loops: CDR1 MGHDK, CDR2 SYGVNS. CDR3 size: 17 residues. J gave up 5 bases and V 6 bases, and 11 bases lay outside the gene matches. The CDR3 region is CASSIGLAGDALDTQYF. The CDR3 DNA is TGTGCCAGCAGCATCGGACTAGCGGGAGACGCGTTAGATACGCAGTATTTT. The whole variable domain, filled in from reference TRBV25-1 and TRBJ2-3, reads EADIYQTPRYLVIGTGKKITLECSQTMGHDKMYWYQQDPGMELHLIHYSYGVNSTEKGDLSSESTVSRIRTEHFPLTLESARPSHTSQYLCASSIGLAGDALDTQYFGPGTRLTVL.

V and J are TRBV18 and TRBJ2-1, with D possibly TRBD2 on 6 matching bases. The germline gives CDR1 KGHSH, CDR2 LQKENI. This CDR3 is built from 17 residues. The V and J ends lost 1 base and 0 bases respectively, with 13 bases between them. The CDR3, as DNA: TGTGCCAGCTCACCACTCGCCGCGGGGAGCTCCTACAATGAGCAGTTCTTC. It translates to CASSPLAAGSSYNEQFF. The complete variable domain, with remaining parts taken from reference TRBV18 and TRBJ2-1, reads NAGVMQNPRHLVRRRGQEARLRCSPMKGHSHVYWYRQLPEEGLKFMVYLQKENIIDESGMPKERFSAEFPKEGPSILRIQQVVRGDSAAYFCASSPLAAGSSYNEQFFGPGTRLTVL.

The chain is built from TRBV18 and TRBJ2-7; D is perhaps TRBD1 (6 bases). Trimming cost V 2 bases and J 5 bases, with 16 bases left between them. This CDR3 region has 15 residues. Per the germline V gene, CDR1 is KGHSH and CDR2 is LQKENI. CDR3 bases: TGTGCCAGCTCACCATTAGCACCCCCAGGGGACGAGCAGTACTTC. This sequence encodes CASSPLAPPGDEQYF.

The gene calls are TRBV7-9 and TRBJ2-3; a weak D match, TRBD2 (6 bases). The CDR3 covers 13 residues. V was trimmed by 3 bases and J by 4 bases, leaving 8 bases between them. Germline V gene data show CDR1 as SEHNR and CDR2 as FQNEAQ (reference sequence). The CDR3 sequence is CASSFGGADTQYF. The CDR3 coding sequence is TGTGCCAGCAGCTTCGGGGGAGCAGATACGCAGTATTTT.

The chain has TRBV7-9 and TRBJ2-7, with TRBD2 matching over 10 bases. Germline V lookup: CDR1 SEHNR, CDR2 FQNEAQ (reference sequence). The CDR3 contains 15 residues. With V trimmed by 1 base and J by 6 bases, 6 bases remained unmatched. CDR3 in DNA: TGTGCCAGCAGCTTAGAGGCTAGCGGGAGAAGCGAGCAGTACTTC. Its translation is CASSLEASGRSEQYF.

V usage is TRBV4-2 and J usage is TRBJ1-2; unclear D gene. This CDR3 spans 13 amino acids. V gave up 6 bases and J gave up 3 bases, with 11 bases separating them. The germline gives CDR1 LGHNA, CDR2 YNFKEQ. CDR3 sequence: CASRPGGDYGYTF. DNA for the CDR3: TGTGCCAGCAGACCAGGTGGCGACTATGGCTACACCTTC.

CDR3 in DNA: TGTGCCAGCACTCAAAGCCAGGGGTACAATGAGCAGTTCTTC. It yields the protein CASTQSQGYNEQFF. The chain combines TRBV6-5 with TRBJ2-1, with D maybe TRBD1 (6 bases). The CDR3 has 14 amino acids. With 7 bases removed from V and 4 bases from J, the gap between germline ends came to 14 bases. Germline V gene sequence: CDR1 MNHEY, CDR2 SVGAGI.

This chain uses TRBV2 with TRBJ1-4, with D unresolved. Germline V gives CDR1 SNHLY, CDR2 FYNNEI. V shed 0 bases and J shed 4 bases, with 15 bases lying between them. The CDR3 loop spans 17 amino acids. The CDR3 sequence: CASSEAGLSAFNEKLFF. The CDR3 coding sequence is TGTGCCAGCAGTGAAGCTGGACTCTCCGCTTTTAATGAAAAACTGTTTTTT.

The chain carries TRBV19 and TRBJ2-1, with D tentatively TRBD1 (6 bases). This CDR3 has 16 amino acids. V lost 4 bases and J lost 8, with 21 bases in between. Looked up from germline, CDR1 is LNHDA and CDR2 is SQIVND (reference sequence). DNA of the CDR3: TGTGCCAGTAGTACCCGACAGGTACCATGGTTCGATGAGCAGTTCTTC. Protein sequence: CASSTRQVPWFDEQFF.

The gene calls are TRBV14 and TRBJ1-2; D is possibly TRBD1 (6 bases). Germline V lookup: CDR1 SGHDN, CDR2 FVKESK. CDR3 size: 15 residues. With 4 bases removed from V and 6 bases from J, the gap between germline ends came to 18 bases. The CDR3 nucleotides read TGTGCCAGCAGCCCAAGGACAGAACTGAGGAATGGCTACACCTTC. Translated, it gives CASSPRTELRNGYTF.

The gene calls are TRBV6-4 and TRBJ1-6, with 7 bases identical to TRBD1. Losses at the gene ends were 3 bases for V and 9 bases for J; bases not matched to a gene: 2. Germline V lookup: CDR1 MRHNA, CDR2 SNTAGT. There are 13 residues in the CDR3. The CDR3 protein is CASSEEGASPLHF. The CDR3 DNA follows: TGTGCCAGCAGTGAAGAGGGGGCTTCACCCCTCCACTTT.

The chain uses TRBV7-6 and TRBJ1-2, with D hard to call. The germline V gene has CDR1 SGHVS and CDR2 FNYEAQ. The CDR3 has 15 residues. Trimming left V 0 bases short and J 4 bases short, with 12 bases between. The CDR3 spells CASSLAQSGSYGYTF. CDR3 nucleotides: TGTGCCAGCAGCTTAGCCCAGAGCGGCTCCTATGGCTACACCTTC.

V usage is TRBV2 and J usage is TRBJ2-3; the match to TRBD2 covers 7 bases. The CDR3 consists of 15 residues. V trimming: 1 base; J trimming: 0 bases; junction bases outside the gene matches: 1. The germline V gene encodes CDR1 SNHLY and CDR2 FYNNEI. The CDR3 loop is CASSEEGGSTDTQYF. For the CDR3, the DNA is TGTGCCAGCAGTGAAGAGGGAGGGAGCACAGATACGCAGTATTTT.